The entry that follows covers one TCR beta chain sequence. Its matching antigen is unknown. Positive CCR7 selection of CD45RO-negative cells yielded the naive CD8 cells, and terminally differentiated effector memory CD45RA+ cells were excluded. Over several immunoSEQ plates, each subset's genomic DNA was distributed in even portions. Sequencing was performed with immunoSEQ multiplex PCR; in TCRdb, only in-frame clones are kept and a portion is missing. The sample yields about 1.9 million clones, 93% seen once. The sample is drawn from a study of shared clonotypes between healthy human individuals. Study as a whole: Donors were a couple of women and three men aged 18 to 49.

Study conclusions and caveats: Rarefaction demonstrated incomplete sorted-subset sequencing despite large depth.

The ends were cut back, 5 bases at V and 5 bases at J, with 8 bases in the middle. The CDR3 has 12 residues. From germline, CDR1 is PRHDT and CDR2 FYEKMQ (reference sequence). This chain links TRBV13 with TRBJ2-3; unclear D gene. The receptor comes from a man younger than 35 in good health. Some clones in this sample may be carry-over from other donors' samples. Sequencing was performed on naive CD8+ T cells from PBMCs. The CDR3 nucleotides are TGTGCCAGCAGCCCCGGCCGAGATACGCAGTATTTT. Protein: CASSPGRDTQYF. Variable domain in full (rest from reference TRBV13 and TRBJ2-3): AAGVIQSPRHLIKEKRETATLKCYPIPRHDTVYWYQQGPGQDPQFLISFYEKMQSDKGSIPDRFSAQQFSDYHSELNMSSLELGDSALYFCASSPGRDTQYFGPGTRLTVL.